This TCR beta chain was retrieved from a study of cytomegalovirus exposure and HLA in healthy donors. The donors comprised healthy bone marrow donors. Trimming cost V 2 bases and J 3 bases; bases outside gene matches: 6. CDR1 is SGHNT and CDR2 is YYREEE in the germline V gene (reference sequence). CDR3 length: 15 amino acids. Primers for the PCR totalled 60 Vbeta and 13 Jbeta. Method: immunoSEQ multiplex PCR; TCRdb's copy keeps in-frame clones and lacks some. This sample carries about 150,000 clones, roughly 79% of them seen once, and the ten largest clones take roughly 2.8%. The clonotype was recovered from a man aged 18 to 29 in good health and CMV-seronegative. The V call is TRBV5-4, the J call TRBJ2-5, with 8 bases identical to TRBD1. What was sequenced was PBMCs. The CDR3 bases are TGTGCCAGCAGCTTTAACAGGGGGAATAAAGAGACCCAGTACTTC. This codes for CASSFNRGNKETQYF.